This paragraph covers one T cell receptor beta chain sequence. What this receptor recognizes is not known. Qualities for individual bases were not recorded, and no much larger clone is one base off. TCRbeta CDR3 regions were amplified from genomic DNA by means of the immunoSEQ Assay, a bias-controlled multiplex PCR. On the study's bioinformatics: The number of nucleated cells in each sample was estimated from the amplification of reference gene primers within the assay. To quantify the absolute abundance of each unique TCRbeta CDR3 rearrangement, sequence reads were collapsed and filtered. For each sample, productive Simpson clonality was calculated as the square root of Simpson's diversity index across productive rearrangements. Here the immuneACCESS table is served through TCRdb, limited to in-frame sequences with V and J called. Missing clones are a known gap in these copies; in checked studies unresolved V genes cover under half, and the rest lacks a known reason. The V and J calls and clone size were taken over from that table, and D and trimming were inferred from the DNA. The sample has tens of thousands of clones on record, almost 90% of them singletons. About 1.6% of the sample belongs to the ten largest clones.

This entry is derived from a study of blood T cell repertoires in COVID-19 (dated by TCRdb to 2018 to 2020). About the full investigation: Samples from collaborators originated in the United States, Italy and Spain and spanned both the acute and convalescent phases of COVID-19. The prospective study material was composed of cDNA or gDNA derived from T cells, B-cell-depleted T cells, or PBMCs. Subjects who had been exposed to COVID-19, were actively infected with it, or had recovered from it provided the deeply sampled blood TCRbeta repertoires that made up the dataset. The repertoires were released in a freely available public database meant as a resource for research on the immune response to SARS-CoV-2. The samples were drawn from two sources: the first 160 participants of the ongoing ImmuneRACE study, and about 1,300 subjects contributed by 6 global collaborators. Nearly every sample came with metadata listing a de-identified subject ID, COVID-19 status, age in years and sex. HLA class I and class II types, where available, came from metadata supplied by the sample provider rather than from assay-based typing. Study-wide findings and limitations: How much clinical and demographic metadata was included differed by source and by participant, and the metadata was provided uncurated.

The collaborating institutions used their own protocols to collect whole blood in K2EDTA tubes. For TCRbeta analysis, collaborators shipped samples as frozen whole blood, isolated PBMCs, or DNA extracted from either of those sample types. For CDR1 and CDR2, the germline V gene (reference sequence) lists SEHNR and FQNEAQ. Trimming takes 5 bases off V and 3 bases off J; junction bases not matched to a gene: 3. From the cysteine up to the phenylalanine, the CDR3 has a length of 15 residues. Only CDR3 DNA is held: 45 bases, read in frame from base 1. The chain is made from TRBV7-9 and TRBJ2-3, and 12 junction bases match TRBD1. The TCR was taken from a human donor with active COVID-19. The donor label of this sample is uncertain. The material sequenced was peripheral blood. CDR3 region: CASSRDRGRTDTQYF. The nucleotide sequence is given as TGTGCCAGCAGCAGGGACAGGGGGCGAACAGATACGCAGTATTTT. This CDR3, with the reference TRBV7-9 and TRBJ2-3 proteins standing in past its ends, gives the full variable domain DTGVSQNPRHKITKRGQNVTFRCDPISEHNRLYWYRQTLGQGPEFLTYFQNEAQLEKSRLLSDRFSAERPKGSFSTLEIQRTEQGDSAMYLCASSRDRGRTDTQYFGPGTRLTVL.